These 29 T cell receptor beta chains came from one sample sequenced in a study of blood T cell repertoires in COVID-19. Sequenced by immunoSEQ multiplex PCR; TCRdb stores in-frame clones only, minus some. The sample gives 120,000 or so clones, roughly four fifths of which show up once; 17% is in the top ten. The specimen sequenced was peripheral blood. The origin of the receptors is a man aged 25 to 45 with COVID-19, enrolled during active disease.

The chain uses TRBV6-2 or TRBV6-3 and TRBJ2-1, with a weak D call TRBD1 (6 bases). V was clipped by 1 base and J by 0 bases, with 7 bases between them. This CDR3 has 15 amino acids. Germline CDR1 is MNHEY and CDR2 is SVGEGT. The CDR3 reads CASSYLDSSYNEQFF. CDR3 in DNA: TGTGCCAGCAGTTACTTGGACAGCTCCTACAATGAGCAGTTCTTC.

The rearrangement joins TRBV25-1 to TRBJ2-3; 9 bases agree with TRBD1. Trimming removed 2 bases from V and 3 bases from J; junction bases left unmatched: 6. Germline V gives CDR1 MGHDK, CDR2 SYGVNS. The CDR3 contains 16 residues. This CDR3 reads CASSEPQGALTDTQYF. The CDR3 DNA is TGTGCCAGCAGTGAACCACAGGGGGCACTGACAGATACGCAGTATTTT.

J is TRBJ2-5 and V is TRBV6-2 or TRBV6-3; D is possibly TRBD1 (6 bases). CDR1 is MNHEY and CDR2 is SVGEGT in the germline V gene. Trimming pared 2 bases from V and 5 bases from J, leaving 15 bases between. The CDR3 covers 15 residues. CDR3 coding DNA: TGTGCCAGCAGTTACGGTTCAGGGGAGCGGGAGACCCAGTACTTC. It specifies CASSYGSGERETQYF.

This clone has only one observation. This sequence joins TRBV6-5 and TRBJ2-6; maybe TRBD1 (6 bases). Trimming stripped 0 bases from V and 3 bases from J, with 9 bases between. Germline V gene data show CDR1 as MNHEY and CDR2 as SVGAGI. The CDR3 totals 16 residues. The CDR3 spells CASSYSGALGANVLTF. For the CDR3, the DNA is TGTGCCAGCAGTTACTCGGGGGCGCTTGGGGCCAACGTCCTGACTTTC.

The gene calls are TRBV6-5 and TRBJ2-1; maybe TRBD2 (6 bases). Germline assignment: CDR1 MNHEY and CDR2 SVGAGI. Trimming cost V 3 bases and J 3 bases, with 12 bases left between them. The CDR3 totals 15 residues. The chain's CDR3 is CASSYSGLDYNEQFF. DNA of the CDR3: TGTGCCAGCAGTTATAGCGGACTGGACTACAATGAGCAGTTCTTC.

The CDR3, as DNA: TGTGCCAGCAGCACGGGACAGGGGAGGAACACTGAAGCTTTCTTT. This sequence encodes CASSTGQGRNTEAFF. This rearrangement joins TRBV2 to TRBJ1-1, with TRBD1 identical over 10 bases. The germline V gene encodes CDR1 SNHLY and CDR2 FYNNEI. The CDR3 contains 15 residues. Trimming took 6 bases from V and 1 from J; bases not matched to a gene: 5. The full variable domain, rest sourced from reference TRBV2 and TRBJ1-1, is EPEVTQTPSHQVTQMGQEVILRCVPISNHLYFYWYRQILGQKVEFLVSFYNNEISEKSEIFDDQFSVERPDGSNFTLKIRSTKLEDSAMYFCASSTGQGRNTEAFFGQGTRLTVV.

This clone was observed a single time. The V and J genes are TRBV2 and TRBJ2-5; D perhaps matches TRBD1 (7 bases). The CDR3 consists of 16 residues. Trimming removed 8 bases at V and 6 bases at J, with 25 bases between. Germline V lookup: CDR1 SNHLY, CDR2 FYNNEI. CDR3 amino acids: CASFLQGGQYIKTQYF. Here the CDR3 DNA reads TGTGCCAGCTTTCTCCAGGGGGGACAGTATATCAAGACCCAGTACTTC.

This rearrangement joins TRBV28 to TRBJ2-1; 8 bases align to TRBD2. With V trimmed by 3 bases and J by 8 bases, 12 bases remained unmatched. This CDR3 has 16 residues. Germline V lookup: CDR1 MDHEN, CDR2 SYDVKM. CDR3 sequence: CASSFQRESLEDEQFF. In DNA, the CDR3 is TGTGCCAGCAGTTTCCAGCGGGAGTCGTTAGAGGATGAGCAGTTCTTC.

This chain links TRBV15 with TRBJ2-5, with a weak D call TRBD1 (6 bases). The CDR3 loop spans 16 amino acids. Germline V gene data show CDR1 as LNHNV and CDR2 as YYDKDF (reference sequence). With 5 bases removed from V and 4 bases from J, the gap between germline ends came to 20 bases. The CDR3 spells CATSGEIGQSGETQYF. CDR3 in DNA: TGTGCCACCAGCGGGGAAATTGGACAGTCTGGAGAGACCCAGTACTTC. Complete variable domain (other parts from reference TRBV15 and TRBJ2-5): DAMVIQNPRYQVTQFGKPVTLSCSQTLNHNVMYWYQQKSSQAPKLLFHYYDKDFNNEADTPDNFQSRRPNTSFCFLDIRSPGLGDTAMYLCATSGEIGQSGETQYFGPGTRLLVL.

This chain uses TRBV5-6 with TRBJ1-2; 8 positions agree with TRBD1. V shed 0 bases, J shed 4 bases, and the junction held 5 bases outside the gene matches. The germline CDR1 and CDR2 sequences are SGHDT and YYEEEE. The CDR3 totals 15 residues. The CDR3 protein is CASSLVSGGVYGYTF. The CDR3 DNA reads as TGTGCCAGCAGCTTGGTATCAGGGGGCGTCTATGGCTACACCTTC.

This rearrangement joins TRBV4-2 to TRBJ2-1; the D gene is possibly TRBD2 (6 bases). The CDR3 runs 15 residues. The germline V gene encodes CDR1 LGHNA and CDR2 YNFKEQ. Trimming shortened V by 7 bases and J by 10 bases, and 23 bases separated the two germline ends. The CDR3 coding sequence is TGTGCCAGCAAAGTGAGTCTAGAGGGAGGAATAGAGCAGTTCTTC. Its translation: CASKVSLEGGIEQFF.

Only a few counts were recorded for this clone. The genes are TRBV5-1 and TRBJ2-7; 7 bases align to TRBD1. CDR3 length equals 14 residues. Germline CDR1 reads SGHRS; CDR2 reads YFSETQ. Trimming cost V 4 bases and J 5 bases; bases outside gene matches: 9. CDR3 nucleotide sequence: TGCGCCAGCAGCGGCGGATCGACAGGGAACGAGCAGTACTTC. Its translation is CASSGGSTGNEQYF.

The rearrangement links TRBV7-2 to TRBJ2-7; D may be TRBD2 (5 bases). CDR1 SGHTA and CDR2 FQGNSA come from the germline V gene. CDR3 length equals 12 residues. With 5 bases removed from V and 4 bases from J, the gap between germline ends came to 9 bases. The CDR3 coding sequence is TGTGCCAGCAGCAACACTAGATACGAGCAGTACTTC. Encoded protein: CASSNTRYEQYF.

The chain is built from TRBV6-5 and TRBJ2-7; D ambiguous. In germline, CDR1 is MNHEY, CDR2 SVGAGI. With 2 bases removed from V and 7 bases from J, the gap between germline ends came to 9 bases. CDR3 length: 12 residues. CDR3 sequence (DNA): TGTGCCAGCAGTTACCCCGGTAGAGAGCAGTACTTC. Protein: CASSYPGREQYF.

The CDR3 DNA sequence: TGCGCCAGCAGTTTAGCGGGAGTAGCCTACGAGCAGTACTTC. Translating gives CASSLAGVAYEQYF. The V call is TRBV10-2, the J call TRBJ2-7, with TRBD2 matching 9 bases. The V and J ends lost 5 bases and 2 bases, in that order; junction bases with no gene match: 4. Germline CDR1 and CDR2: WSHSY and SAAADI. This CDR3 region has 14 residues.

The chain couples TRBV28 to TRBJ1-5; no clear D gene. The CDR3 sequence is 14 residues long. Germline CDR1 MDHEN, CDR2 SYDVKM. Between the trimmed V and J ends, which lost 1 base and 5 bases, there was a span of 9 bases. CDR3 sequence: CASSLSSTYQPQHF. The CDR3 bases are TGTGCCAGCAGTTTATCTAGCACTTATCAGCCCCAGCATTTT.

This chain joins TRBV5-8 and TRBJ1-3, with D possibly being TRBD1 (5 bases). V lost 0 bases and J lost 5, with 9 bases in between. Germline CDR1 reads SGHTS; CDR2 reads YDEGEE. The CDR3 is 14 amino acids. CDR3 nucleotide sequence: TGTGCCAGCAGCTTGGCCTGGGGCAGAAACACCATATATTTT. This translates into CASSLAWGRNTIYF.

This chain joins TRBV3-1 (or the pseudogene TRBV3-2) and TRBJ1-2; 8 bases agree with TRBD1. V gave up 4 bases and J gave up 6 bases; unmatched junction bases: 7. The CDR3 length is 14 residues. CDR1 is LGHDT, CDR2 YNNKEL, per germline (reference sequence). CDR3 loop: CASSPRGRLNGYTF. For the CDR3, the DNA is TGTGCCAGCAGCCCCAGGGGGCGTCTGAATGGCTACACCTTC.

This sequence joins TRBV18 and TRBJ2-7; tentative D call: TRBD1 (6 bases). The germline V and J ends were trimmed by 0 bases and 2 bases, with 11 bases remaining between them. Germline V gene sequence: CDR1 KGHSH, CDR2 LQKENI. The CDR3 has 15 amino acids. Here the CDR3 reads CASSPPIGGPYEQYF. The DNA of the CDR3 is TGTGCCAGCTCACCACCTATTGGGGGCCCCTACGAGCAGTACTTC.

Only a few counts were recorded for this clone. The gene calls are TRBV27 and TRBJ1-2, with D hard to call. The CDR3 totals 17 residues. The V end lost 5 bases, the J end lost 8 bases, and 27 bases lay between the germline ends. Per the germline V gene, CDR1 is MNHEY and CDR2 is SMNVEV (reference sequence). The DNA of the CDR3 is TGTGCCAGCAGTATGCTAGGCACCATCGGTTCCCTATGGGGCTACACCTTC. This encodes CASSMLGTIGSLWGYTF.

The V call is TRBV3-1 (or the pseudogene TRBV3-2), the J call TRBJ1-1; the D gene is possibly TRBD1 (6 bases). The germline V gene has CDR1 LGHDT and CDR2 YNNKEL (reference sequence). The length of the CDR3 is 13 residues. V dropped 4 bases and J dropped 8 bases, with 14 bases sitting between them. CDR3 loop: CASSPGHSLEAFF. The DNA for the CDR3 is TGTGCCAGCAGCCCGGGACACTCCCTAGAAGCTTTCTTT.

The V gene is TRBV29-1, the J gene TRBJ1-1; D gene unclear. This CDR3 spans 13 amino acids. The V and J ends lost 8 bases and 0 bases respectively, with 13 bases between them. Germline loops: CDR1 SQVTM, CDR2 ANQGSEA. CDR3 in DNA: TGCAGCCCACAGACCCAGATGAACACTGAAGCTTTCTTT. Its translation is CSPQTQMNTEAFF.

The chain uses TRBV11-3 and TRBJ2-5; 9 positions agree with TRBD1. The CDR3 totals 15 residues. CDR1 is SGHNT, CDR2 YENEEA, per germline. Trimming cost V 5 bases and J 5 bases; bases outside gene matches: 9. CDR3: CASSPGQGQTETQYF. CDR3 nucleotide sequence: TGTGCCAGCAGCCCAGGACAGGGGCAGACGGAGACCCAGTACTTC.

This clone came up once. The J gene is TRBJ2-3, the V gene TRBV2; 9 positions agree with TRBD2. The germline CDR1 and CDR2 sequences are SNHLY and FYNNEI. This CDR3 is built from 14 residues. Trimming took 7 bases from V and 4 from J; bases not matched to a gene: 6. In nucleotides, the CDR3 is TGTGCCAGCATCCTCCGCGGGGGGGCAGATACGCAGTATTTT. Its translation is CASILRGGADTQYF.

J is TRBJ1-6 and V is TRBV19; 10 nucleotides align to TRBD1. CDR3 length equals 15 residues. In germline, CDR1 is LNHDA, CDR2 SQIVND (reference sequence). The junction had 0 bases not matched to a gene; V was cut back by 1 base and J by 6 bases. The CDR3: CASSIGTGGNSPLHF. CDR3 nucleotide sequence: TGTGCCAGTAGTATAGGGACAGGGGGTAATTCACCCCTCCACTTT. Complete variable domain (other parts from reference TRBV19 and TRBJ1-6): DGGITQSPKYLFRKEGQNVTLSCEQNLNHDAMYWYRQDPGQGLRLIYYSQIVNDFQKGDIAEGYSVSREKKESFPLTVTSAQKNPTAFYLCASSIGTGGNSPLHFGNGTRLTVT.

The J gene is TRBJ1-5, the V gene TRBV6-5, with D possibly being TRBD1 (5 bases). Trimming removed 6 bases at V and 0 bases at J, with 12 bases between. CDR3 length: 15 residues. The germline V gene has CDR1 MNHEY and CDR2 SVGAGI. Here the CDR3 reads CASRRQPYSNQPQHF. DNA for the CDR3: TGTGCCAGCAGACGACAGCCATATAGCAATCAGCCCCAGCATTTT.

The gene calls are TRBV5-4 and TRBJ1-1; TRBD1 matches 7 bases. V lost 4 bases and J lost 4; bases outside the gene matches: 7. CDR3 length equals 14 residues. Per germline, CDR1 SGHNT and CDR2 YYREEE (reference sequence). Here the CDR3 reads CASSPRQGTTEAFF. The CDR3 DNA reads as TGTGCCAGCAGCCCGCGACAGGGAACCACTGAAGCTTTCTTT. Combining the CDR3 with reference TRBV5-4 and TRBJ1-1 gives the whole variable domain ETGVTQSPTHLIKTRGQQVTLRCSSQSGHNTVSWYQQALGQGPQFIFQYYREEENGRGNFPPRFSGLQFPNYSSELNVNALELDDSALYLCASSPRQGTTEAFFGQGTRLTVV.

V and J are TRBV7-6 and TRBJ2-1, with TRBD2 as a possible D gene (5 bases). Germline V gene sequence: CDR1 SGHVS, CDR2 FNYEAQ. Deletions cut 1 base from V and 0 bases from J, with 16 bases between. The length of the CDR3 is 18 residues. CDR3 in amino acids: CASSLGTPSRSSYNEQFF. As DNA, the CDR3 is TGTGCCAGCAGCTTAGGTACCCCTAGCCGCAGCTCCTACAATGAGCAGTTCTTC.

In this sample, this clone turned up a few times. The genes are TRBV6-4 and TRBJ2-7, with D maybe TRBD1 (7 bases). The V end lost 3 bases, the J end lost 0 bases, and 12 bases lay between the germline ends. The CDR3 covers 15 residues. Germline V gene data show CDR1 as MRHNA and CDR2 as SNTAGT. The CDR3, as DNA: TGTGCCAGCAGTGAATCAGGGGGAGGCTCCTACGAGCAGTACTTC. This translates into CASSESGGGSYEQYF.